Listed here are 29 T cell receptor beta chains from one sample, sequenced in a study of T cells after yellow fever vaccination. TCRdb itself ran the 5' RACE reads through MiXCR, one entry per CDR3 protein. The data contain 46,000 or so distinct CDR3 sequences, around 6.8% of them singletons. The sequencing used PBMCs, either bulk or a sorted T-cell subset (CD4+, CD8+, memory, or dextramer-sorted; not recorded which), collected 45 days after the yellow fever booster vaccination. These receptor sequences come from a young man who received the YFV17D yellow fever vaccine.

The chain is built from TRBV18 and TRBJ1-2; D is ambiguous. The germline CDR1 and CDR2 sequences are KGHSH and LQKENI. V was cut by 1 base and J by 6 bases, with 3 bases left in between. The CDR3 runs to 11 residues. CDR3 sequence: CASSPLDGYTF. CDR3 bases: TGTGCCAGCTCACCACTTGATGGCTACACCTTC.

This clonotype has a handful of counts. The CDR3 spells CASSLAGALWGYTF. The CDR3 DNA is TGTGCCAGCAGCTTGGCGGGGGCCTTATGGGGCTACACCTTC. The chain combines TRBV5-6 with TRBJ1-2, with D possibly TRBD1 on 6 matching bases. This CDR3 is 14 amino acids long. Germline loops: CDR1 SGHDT, CDR2 YYEEEE. Trimming cost V 0 bases and J 8 bases, with 14 bases left between them.

The table lists this clonotype with many counts. The rearrangement links TRBV12-3 or TRBV12-4 to TRBJ2-1; perhaps TRBD2 as D (6 bases). Trimming took off 6 bases at V and 7 bases at J, with 16 bases between the two ends. This CDR3 is 14 amino acids long. CDR3 region: CASRRQMGGNEQFF. In nucleotides, the CDR3 is TGTGCCAGCAGGCGTCAGATGGGGGGAAATGAGCAGTTCTTC.

Only a few counts were recorded for this clonotype. CDR3 DNA: TGTGCCACCAGTGCCAGGCGGGGACTAGCGGGAAAAATCACAGATACGCAGTATTTT. This sequence encodes CATSARRGLAGKITDTQYF. The chain couples TRBV24-1 to TRBJ2-3; 13 positions agree with TRBD2. This CDR3 is built from 19 residues. The trim removed 5 bases at V and 2 bases at J, leaving 12 bases unmatched. Germline CDR1 is KGHDR and CDR2 is SFDVKD.

This clonotype appeared many times. CDR3 nucleotide sequence: TGCGCCAGCAGCCACCTACCCGGGAAGACCTACGAGCAGTACTTC. Amino acid sequence: CASSHLPGKTYEQYF. The chain carries TRBV4-3 and TRBJ2-7; maybe TRBD2 (5 bases). The V gene lost 3 bases and the J gene lost 2 bases, with 14 bases spanning the gap. CDR1 is LGHNA and CDR2 is YSLEER in the germline V gene. The CDR3 is 15 amino acids.

This chain joins TRBV20-1 and TRBJ1-2; 9 nucleotides agree with TRBD1. The CDR3 loop spans 12 amino acids. The germline CDR1 and CDR2 sequences are DFQATT and SNEGSKA (reference sequence). The trim removed 6 bases at V and 7 bases at J, leaving 6 bases unmatched. The CDR3 bases are TGCAGTGCCGTTACAGGGGGCCGTGGCTACACCTTC. Encoded protein: CSAVTGGRGYTF.

This clonotype appeared a few times. The V call is TRBV10-3, the J call TRBJ1-1, with D tentatively TRBD1 (6 bases). V gave up 6 bases and J gave up 2 bases, with 16 bases separating them. Germline V gene data show CDR1 as ENHRY and CDR2 as SYGVKD. CDR3 size: 15 residues. Here the CDR3 reads CAIRRRDNGNTEAFF. The CDR3 DNA follows: TGTGCCATCAGAAGACGGGACAATGGTAACACTGAAGCTTTCTTT.

The V call is TRBV29-1, the J call TRBJ2-1; TRBD2 matches at 8 bases. The CDR3 covers 14 residues. Germline V gene data show CDR1 as SQVTM and CDR2 as ANQGSEA. Trimming removed 3 bases from V and 3 bases from J; junction bases left unmatched: 4. The CDR3 nucleotides are TGCAGCGTTGATTTGGGACTAGGCTACAATGAGCAGTTCTTC. Amino acid sequence: CSVDLGLGYNEQFF.

This clonotype was seen ten or more times. This chain connects TRBV5-1 to TRBJ2-2, with D maybe TRBD1 (6 bases). The CDR3 contains 14 residues. V lost 4 bases and J lost 1, with 8 bases in between. From germline, CDR1 is SGHRS and CDR2 YFSETQ. The CDR3 DNA is TGCGCCAGCAGCAAGGACAGGAACACCGGGGAGCTGTTTTTT. It codes for CASSKDRNTGELFF.

In this sample, this clonotype turned up many times. The J gene is TRBJ1-1, the V gene TRBV28; no clear D gene. Germline CDR1 and CDR2: MDHEN and SYDVKM. There are 13 residues in the CDR3. Between the trimmed V and J ends, which lost 8 bases and 0 bases, there was a span of 10 bases. CDR3 residues: CASLTAMNTEAFF. The CDR3 bases are TGTGCCAGCTTGACGGCGATGAACACTGAAGCTTTCTTT.

The chain is built from TRBV7-2 and TRBJ1-2; D not certain. The germline CDR1 and CDR2 sequences are SGHTA and FQGNSA. This CDR3 is built from 11 residues. V was trimmed by 2 bases and J by 4 bases, leaving 2 bases between them. As DNA, the CDR3 is TGTGCCAGCAGCTTACTCTATGGCTACACCTTC. This gives the protein CASSLLYGYTF.

This clonotype came up many times. The chain combines TRBV6-5 with TRBJ2-7, with D perhaps matching TRBD1 (6 bases). Trimming pared 4 bases from V and 4 bases from J, leaving 11 bases between. The CDR3 contains 13 residues. Germline V gives CDR1 MNHEY, CDR2 SVGAGI. Here the CDR3 DNA reads TGTGCCAGCAGTTTTTCAGGGGAATACGAGCAGTACTTC. Protein sequence: CASSFSGEYEQYF.

A few counts support this clonotype. This chain uses TRBV6-5 with TRBJ2-1, with 10 bases matching TRBD2. Per the germline V gene, CDR1 is MNHEY and CDR2 is SVGAGI. J lost 9 bases, V lost 4 bases, and 21 bases had no gene match. CDR3 length: 19 residues. The CDR3 coding sequence is TGTGCCAGCAGTTCTGCACCTCCGATAGCGGGAGGCCCCGGAACTGAGCAGTTCTTC. Amino acid sequence: CASSSAPPIAGGPGTEQFF.

The sample holds many counts of this clonotype. This chain connects TRBV5-1 to TRBJ2-2; no clear D gene. Deletions cut 6 bases from V and 5 bases from J, with 11 bases between. This CDR3 spans 13 amino acids. Germline values: CDR1 SGHRS, CDR2 YFSETQ. The CDR3 spells CASKMQETGELFF. In DNA form, the CDR3 reads TGCGCCAGCAAAATGCAAGAGACCGGGGAGCTGTTTTTT.

This clonotype was recorded many times. V usage is TRBV6-2 or TRBV6-3 and J usage is TRBJ2-1, with D hard to call. Trimming shortened V by 6 bases and J by 2 bases, and 2 bases separated the two germline ends. The CDR3 sequence is 11 residues long. CDR1 and CDR2 (germline): MNHEY, SVGEGT. CDR3 loop: CASSPYNEQFF. The CDR3 DNA follows: TGTGCCAGCAGCCCCTACAATGAGCAGTTCTTC.

This clonotype has at least ten counts. The rearrangement links TRBV20-1 to TRBJ1-2; no firm D call. CDR1 is DFQATT and CDR2 is SNEGSKA in the germline V gene (reference sequence). CDR3 length: 12 residues. V lost 0 bases to trimming and J lost 9 bases, with 11 bases between them. The CDR3 nucleotides read TGCAGTGCTAGAGACCCCGGGGTGAGCTACACCTTC. Translation: CSARDPGVSYTF.

This clonotype was seen repeatedly, ten times or more. The chain couples TRBV10-3 to TRBJ1-1; D unresolved. Trimming removed 6 bases at V and 1 base at J, with 9 bases between. The CDR3 totals 13 residues. From germline, CDR1 is ENHRY and CDR2 SYGVKD. The CDR3: CAIRLDGNTEAFF. The CDR3 bases are TGTGCCATCAGATTGGACGGGAACACTGAAGCTTTCTTT.

The rearrangement uses TRBV12-3 or TRBV12-4 and TRBJ1-3; D not resolved. The CDR3 consists of 16 residues. Trimming shortened V by 1 base and J by 0 bases, and 10 bases separated the two germline ends. Here the CDR3 DNA reads TGTGCCAGCAGTTTAGAAGGGTCCTACTCTGGAAACACCATATATTTT. The encoded protein is CASSLEGSYSGNTIYF.

The rearrangement uses TRBV7-9 and TRBJ1-2, with 8 positions matching TRBD1. From germline, CDR1 is SEHNR and CDR2 FQNEAQ (reference sequence). V dropped 0 bases and J dropped 3; count of bases not matched to a gene: 6. The CDR3 is 16 residues long. CDR3 coding DNA: TGTGCCAGCAGCTTAGCGCAACAGGGGGAAGACTATGGCTACACCTTC. Its translation is CASSLAQQGEDYGYTF.

This clonotype was detected many times. The chain carries TRBV5-4 and TRBJ2-3; 8 bases fit TRBD1. Germline lookup yields CDR1 SGHNT and CDR2 YYREEE (reference sequence). J gave up 1 base and V 0 bases, and 1 base lay outside the gene matches. CDR3 size: 15 residues. CDR3 residues: CASSLDRGGTDTQYF. DNA for the CDR3: TGTGCCAGCAGCTTGGACAGGGGGGGCACAGATACGCAGTATTTT.

The gene calls are TRBV5-8 and TRBJ2-3, with 10 bases lining up with TRBD2. This CDR3 is built from 14 residues. V shed 0 bases, J shed 5 bases, and the junction held 0 bases outside the gene matches. Looked up from germline, CDR1 is SGHTS and CDR2 is YDEGEE. The CDR3 nucleotides read TGTGCCAGCAGCTTGGGACTAGCGGGAGATACGCAGTATTTT. Amino acids: CASSLGLAGDTQYF. The full variable domain, completed using reference TRBV5-8 and TRBJ2-3, is EAGVTQSPTHLIKTRGQQATLRCSPISGHTSVYWYQQALGLGLQFLLWYDEGEERNRGNFPPRFSGRQFPNYSSELNVNALELEDSALYLCASSLGLAGDTQYFGPGTRLTVL.

There are a few counts of this clonotype. Compared with germline, one end of the junction differs, possibly owing to a read error. The CDR3 here is CASSVGGGQGSETQYF. The CDR3 DNA follows: TGTGCCAGTAGCGTGGGGGGCGGACAGGGGAGCGAGACCCAGTACTTC. This chain links TRBV9 with TRBJ2-5; 9 bases match TRBD1. The germline CDR1 and CDR2 sequences are SGDLS and YYNGEE. CDR3 length equals 16 residues.

The chain carries TRBV7-2 and TRBJ1-2; unclear D gene. CDR1 SGHTA and CDR2 FQGNSA come from the germline V gene. V shed 0 bases and J shed 7 bases, with 9 bases lying between them. CDR3 length equals 13 residues. In DNA, the CDR3 is TGTGCCAGCAGCTTAGCAGGGAACGGTGGCTACACCTTC. It translates to CASSLAGNGGYTF.

This clonotype was found many times. The CDR3 reads CASSLLGAGTDTQYF. CDR3 DNA: TGCGCCAGCAGCTTGCTGGGAGCGGGCACAGATACGCAGTATTTT. The genes are TRBV5-1 and TRBJ2-3; D perhaps matches TRBD2 (5 bases). CDR1 SGHRS and CDR2 YFSETQ come from the germline V gene. Trimming removed 1 base from V and 1 base from J, with 10 bases in between. The CDR3 contains 15 residues.

This clonotype was seen repeatedly, ten times or more. The V and J genes are TRBV12-3 or TRBV12-4 and TRBJ2-1, with 8 bases that match TRBD1. J lost 5 bases, V lost 5 bases, and 5 bases had no gene match. The CDR3 consists of 14 residues. This chain's CDR3 is CASSHRDRNNEQFF. The CDR3 region has the DNA TGTGCCAGCAGTCACCGGGACAGGAACAATGAGCAGTTCTTC.

In its sample, this clonotype was seen many times. This chain uses TRBV7-8 with TRBJ2-4, with a weak D call TRBD1 (6 bases). Trimming left V 9 bases short and J 4 bases short, with 19 bases between. Germline V gives CDR1 SGHVS, CDR2 FQNEAQ. This CDR3 region has 15 residues. The CDR3 sequence is CASSTGAGTKNIQYF. DNA for the CDR3: TGTGCCAGTTCCACCGGGGCAGGGACAAAAAACATTCAGTACTTC. Full variable domain (missing parts from reference TRBV7-8 and TRBJ2-4): GAGVSQSPRYKVAKRGQDVALRCDPISGHVSLFWYQQALGQGPEFLTYFQNEAQLDKSGLPSDRFFAERPEGSVSTLKIQRTQQEDSAVYLCASSTGAGTKNIQYFGAGTRLSVL.

This clonotype has just a few counts. The chain recombines TRBV12-3 or TRBV12-4 with TRBJ2-1; 7 bases match TRBD2. This CDR3 has 13 amino acids. The V segment lost 5 bases and the J segment 6 bases; nucleotides outside the gene matches: 4. The CDR3 nucleotides read TGTGCCAGCAGTAGGGACTACCCCAATGAGCAGTTCTTC. Encoded protein: CASSRDYPNEQFF.

This clonotype was observed at least ten times. The gene calls are TRBV28 and TRBJ2-7; 15 bases fit TRBD2. V dropped 6 bases and J dropped 0; count of bases not matched to a gene: 9. The CDR3 spans 18 residues. Germline-derived CDR1 and CDR2 are MDHEN and SYDVKM. CDR3 amino acids: CASSPWTSGRANSYEQYF. DNA of the CDR3: TGTGCCAGCAGCCCATGGACTAGCGGGAGGGCCAACTCCTACGAGCAGTACTTC.

The chain links TRBV15 to TRBJ2-1; D remains ambiguous. The CDR3 has 15 amino acids. The V end lost 4 bases, the J end lost 6 bases, and 16 bases lay between the germline ends. Germline CDR1 reads LNHNV; CDR2 reads YYDKDF (reference sequence). The CDR3 loop reads CATSNQSRLLNEQFF. CDR3 DNA sequence: TGTGCCACCAGCAACCAAAGCAGATTACTCAATGAGCAGTTCTTC.